The entry that follows covers one T cell receptor (beta chain) sequence. What it binds is not known. Sequencing used immunoSEQ multiplex PCR; TCRdb keeps in-frame clones, though not all of them. The table records about 160,000 clones, 85% to 90% of them present only once. The CDR3 has 17 amino acids. Germline loops: CDR1 SGHAT, CDR2 FQNNGV. V was trimmed by 5 bases and J by 1 base, leaving 21 bases between them. The source of the sample is a study of cytomegalovirus exposure and HLA in healthy donors. Overall study findings and caveats: A classifier reportedly called cytomegalovirus status with high sensitivity and specificity. The study labeled about 160 TCR beta chains cytomegalovirus-associated. Most TCRs appeared rarely, but some public TCRs recurred in many donors. The tendency of first-cohort TCR clusters to co-occur in the roughly 120 validation repertoires was the finding of a later analysis.

The clonotype originates from a woman aged 18-29 years in good health and CMV-seropositive. J is TRBJ2-7 and V is TRBV11-2; D is undetermined. Sample: PBMCs. The CDR3 DNA reads as TGTGCCAGCAGCCGTTCAGCAAGCGCCCTTCTTTCCTACGAGCAGTACTTC. Translated: CASSRSASALLSYEQYF.